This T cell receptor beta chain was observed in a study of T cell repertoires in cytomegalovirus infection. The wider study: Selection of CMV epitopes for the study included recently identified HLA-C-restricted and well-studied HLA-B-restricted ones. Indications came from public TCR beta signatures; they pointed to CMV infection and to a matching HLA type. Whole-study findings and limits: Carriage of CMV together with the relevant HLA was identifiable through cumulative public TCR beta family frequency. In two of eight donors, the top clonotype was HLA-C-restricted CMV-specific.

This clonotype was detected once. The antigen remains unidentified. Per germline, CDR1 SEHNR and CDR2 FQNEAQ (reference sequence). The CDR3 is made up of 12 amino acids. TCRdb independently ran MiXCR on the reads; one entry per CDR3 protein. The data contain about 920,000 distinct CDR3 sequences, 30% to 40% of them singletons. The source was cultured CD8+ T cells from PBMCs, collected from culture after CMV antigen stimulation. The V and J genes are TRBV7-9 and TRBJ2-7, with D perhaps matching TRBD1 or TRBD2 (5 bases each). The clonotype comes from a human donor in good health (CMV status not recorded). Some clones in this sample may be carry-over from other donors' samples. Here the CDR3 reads CASSLVSGPIFV. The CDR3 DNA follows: TGTGCCAGCAGCTTAGTGTCGGGGCCGATATTCGTC.